The subject of this entry is one T cell receptor beta chain. What it binds is unknown. The same CDR3 arises from other DNA sequences in this sample as well. This CDR3 has 14 residues. The V segment lost 1 base and the J segment 1 base; nucleotides outside the gene matches: 1. Germline CDR1 reads SGHTA; CDR2 reads FQGNSA. The data belong to a study of graft-versus-host responses after intestinal transplantation. Study-wide background: Induction with anti-thymocyte globulin, then tacrolimus and steroids for around three years, was given to all recipients.

Some clones are missing from TCRdb's copy, which holds only in-frame ones; the method was immunoSEQ multiplex PCR. This sample has over 45,000 clones, with approximately 94% found just once. Study observations and caveats: Graft-versus-host to host-versus-graft clonal ratios in allografts were high in patients with graft-donor T cell macrochimerism.

This TCR came from a human donor who was the organ donor for an intestinal transplant. The source material was unstimulated CD4+ T cells sorted from spleen or lymph node cells, sampled before transplant. The chain couples TRBV7-2 to TRBJ2-7; 7 bases line up with TRBD2. The CDR3 DNA sequence: TGTGCCAGCAGCTTAGTCGGGGGGTCCTACGAGCAGTACTTC. It encodes CASSLVGGSYEQYF.